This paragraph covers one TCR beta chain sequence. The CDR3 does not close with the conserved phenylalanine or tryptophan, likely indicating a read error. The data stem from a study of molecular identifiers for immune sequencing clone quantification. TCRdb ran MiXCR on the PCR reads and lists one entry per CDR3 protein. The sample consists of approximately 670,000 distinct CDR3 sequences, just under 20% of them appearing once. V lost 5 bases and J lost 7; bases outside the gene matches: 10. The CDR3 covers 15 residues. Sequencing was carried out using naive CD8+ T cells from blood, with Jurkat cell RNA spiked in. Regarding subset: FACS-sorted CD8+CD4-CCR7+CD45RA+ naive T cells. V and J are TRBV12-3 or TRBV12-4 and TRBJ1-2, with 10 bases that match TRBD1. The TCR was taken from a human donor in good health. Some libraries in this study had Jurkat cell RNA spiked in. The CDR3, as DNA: TGTGCCAGCAGTCCCGGGACAGGGGTAGGGGTTGGCTACACCTAC. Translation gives CASSPGTGVGVGYTY.